This T cell receptor (beta chain) came from a study of cytomegalovirus exposure and HLA in healthy donors. At the level of the study: Among about 200 million T cells, an earlier analysis found 90 million to 130 million unique TCR beta sequences. Within an early data release were about 85 million unique TCRs drawn from HLA-typed donors.

PCR involved 60 Vbeta and 13 Jbeta primers. TCRdb's copy holds only in-frame clones and misses some; the assay was immunoSEQ multiplex PCR. The profile shows approximately 110,000 clones, 70% to 80% of them singletons. This clone was seen just once. Its antigen is unidentified. Findings and caveats of the study: Serostatus for CMV was the only available immune exposure information. Certain sequence variants were highly shared and formed a cluster, and this cluster was likely a sequencing artifact.

This receptor was identified in a man aged 35 to 55 in good health and CMV-seronegative. The sequencing input was PBMCs.

DNA for the CDR3: TGCGCCAGCAGCCCCCGACAGGGGGGGAACTATGGCTACACCTTC. Residues: CASSPRQGGNYGYTF. V usage is TRBV5-1 and J usage is TRBJ1-2; 9 bases fit TRBD1. Germline values: CDR1 SGHRS, CDR2 YFSETQ. V lost 4 bases, J lost 2 bases, and 6 bases stayed unmatched. There are 15 residues in the CDR3.